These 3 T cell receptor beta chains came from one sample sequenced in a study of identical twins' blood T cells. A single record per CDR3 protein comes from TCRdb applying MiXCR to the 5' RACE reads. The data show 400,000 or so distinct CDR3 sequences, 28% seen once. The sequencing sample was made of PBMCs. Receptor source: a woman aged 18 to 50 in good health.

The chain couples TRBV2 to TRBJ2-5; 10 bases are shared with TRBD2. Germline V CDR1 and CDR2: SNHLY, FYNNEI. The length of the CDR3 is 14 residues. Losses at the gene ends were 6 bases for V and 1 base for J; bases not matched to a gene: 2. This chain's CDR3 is CASRLAGFQETQYF. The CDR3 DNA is TGTGCCAGCAGACTAGCGGGATTCCAAGAGACCCAGTACTTC. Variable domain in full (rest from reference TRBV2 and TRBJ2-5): EPEVTQTPSHQVTQMGQEVILRCVPISNHLYFYWYRQILGQKVEFLVSFYNNEISEKSEIFDDQFSVERPDGSNFTLKIRSTKLEDSAMYFCASRLAGFQETQYFGPGTRLLVL.

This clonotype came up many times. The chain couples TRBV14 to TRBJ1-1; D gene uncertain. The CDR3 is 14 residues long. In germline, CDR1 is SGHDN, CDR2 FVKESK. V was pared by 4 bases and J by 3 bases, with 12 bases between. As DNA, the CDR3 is TGTGCCAGCAGCCTGACCGTAGGACACACTGAAGCTTTCTTT. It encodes CASSLTVGHTEAFF.

The CDR3 spells CASSLTGQGTEAFF. As DNA, the CDR3 is TGTGCCAGCAGCTTAACGGGACAGGGCACTGAAGCTTTCTTT. The J gene is TRBJ1-1, the V gene TRBV7-3; 9 bases fit TRBD1. The CDR3 runs to 14 residues. Trimming removed 0 bases from V and 4 bases from J; junction bases left unmatched: 0. The V gene's germline CDR1 is SGHTA and CDR2 FQGTGA.